This T cell receptor beta chain derives from a study of regulatory T cells in long-lasting Graves disease (dated by TCRdb to 2020 to 2023). Context from the whole study: In the newly diagnosed Graves' disease group, patients had been taking antithyroid drugs for less than 3 months. Patients with persistent Graves' disease were compared with patients with newly diagnosed Graves' disease using TCR sequencing and RNA sequencing of peripheral blood. The study was registered as a clinical trial and conducted in China. A total of around 35 samples were covered by TCR sequencing, comprising approximately 13 persistent and around 20 newly diagnosed Graves' disease patients.

This clonotype has a handful of counts. The specificity of this receptor is unknown. The input lacks base qualities; no much larger clone sits a single base away. The sample's time point label, in plain terms: newly diagnosed GD, antithyroid drugs for less than 3 months. For both TCR sequencing and RNA sequencing, RNA was extracted from PBMCs using TRIzol. The diagnosis of Graves' disease was made according to American Thyroid Association guidelines. The patients came from an endocrinology department in Xi'an, China. From each patient, approximately 10 milliliters of peripheral blood was collected into an EDTA anticoagulant tube. Ficoll Paque Plus density gradient separation was used to isolate PBMCs, and no additional T cell sorting was done. RNA quality was checked with an Agilent 2100 Bioanalyzer and agarose gel, and concentration with a NanoDrop 2000. The paper as a whole reports these results and caveats: Compared with newly diagnosed patients, persistent Graves' disease patients had lower TCR Shannon entropy and fewer highly expanded clones, which suggests clonal expansion. Peripheral blood alone was examined, since thyroid tissue, which constituted the primary lesion, could not be accessed. Sequencing and analysis were limited to the TCR beta chain. Persistent disease showed preferential use of TRBV28, TRBJ1-2 and TRBJ2-5, whereas newly diagnosed disease favored TRBV20-1 and TRBJ2-1. Persistent patients shared more public clonotypes among themselves (2,741) than newly diagnosed patients did (approximately 970). The small sample size was acknowledged by the authors as a limitation that may reduce accuracy.

V was cut back by 0 bases and J by 4 bases, leaving a gap of 9 bases between them. Its CDR3 holds 14 amino acids, cysteine through phenylalanine. CDR3 DNA only is kept here, 42 bases in frame from base 1. For CDR1 and CDR2, the germline V gene lists SGHNT and YENEEA. Preparation of the library involved multiplex PCR. The instrument was an Illumina HiSeq 4000. CDR3 regions were amplified by Arm-PCR with iRepertoire HTBI primers to construct TCR beta libraries. Before sequencing, the PCR products went through gel purification. Per the original workflow: Gene usage analysis of CDR3 amino acid clonotypes used the approximately 62 TRBV and some 13 TRBJ segments found across samples. Filtered high-quality paired reads were merged into contigs using COPE and FqMerger. BLAST was used to align contigs to the IMGT TRBV, TRBD and TRBJ reference genes, and CDR3 was defined following IMGT. Any clonotype with a frequency above 0.1% was classified as a highly expanded clone. Repertoire diversity was measured by Shannon entropy, and V-J evenness by the Gini coefficient. A clonotype found in more than one individual was treated as public. Using fastp at Q25 and MiXCR, TCRdb reprocessed the public reads and kept productive beta chains. Rows matching on CDR3 protein sequence are summarized as one entry with the most common DNA and genes. The V and J calls and clone size come from TCRdb's table, not from the authors' own analysis. The sample contains fewer than 400,000 distinct CDR3 sequences, 15% to 20% of them found a single time. The ten largest clones add up to around 37% of the sample.

This clonotype originated in a female donor with Graves disease. In this chain, TRBV11-3 is recombined with TRBJ1-1; the D gene cannot be resolved reliably. The sequences come from peripheral blood mononuclear cells (PBMCs), collected at new diagnosis, from a patient treated with antithyroid drugs. The DNA sequence follows: TGTGCCAGCAGCTTAGAGCTGGGAAGCACTGAAGCTTTCTTT. It encodes CASSLELGSTEAFF.